Below are 25 T cell receptor beta chains sequenced from a single sample in a study of neurological immune-mediated disorders. TCRdb used MiXCR to reprocess the 5' RACE reads, holding one entry per CDR3 protein. The sample includes 45,000 to 70,000 distinct CDR3 sequences, about 4% of them seen just once. Sequencing input: PBMCs. These receptors all stem from a man aged 50 to 59 with multiple sclerosis.

This clonotype occurred many times. The junction does not match germline at one end; this may be a read error. CDR3 residues: CSAPRGQGGSPLNF. The CDR3 nucleotides are TGCAGTGCCCCGAGGGGCCAAGGAGGGTCACCCCTCAACTTT. The rearrangement links TRBV20-1 to TRBJ1-6; maybe TRBD1 (5 bases). The CDR3 contains 14 residues. CDR1 DFQATT and CDR2 SNEGSKA come from the germline V gene (reference sequence).

Ten or more counts support this clonotype. V gene TRBV20-1 combines with J gene TRBJ1-6; D not certain. The CDR3 totals 16 residues. In germline, CDR1 is DFQATT, CDR2 SNEGSKA (reference sequence). Trimming removed 6 bases at V and 6 bases at J, with 21 bases between. As DNA, the CDR3 is TGCAGTGCCTCCATGGTTAGGCGTGGGTTTAATTCACCCCTCCACTTT. Translation: CSASMVRRGFNSPLHF.

This clonotype was seen ten or more times. The chain carries TRBV20-1 and TRBJ2-5, with D perhaps TRBD2 (6 bases). Germline V gives CDR1 DFQATT, CDR2 SNEGSKA (reference sequence). The CDR3 covers 14 residues. The DNA for the CDR3 is TGCAGCTCCCAAAGGGCCCCGGGGAGGGAGACCCAGTACTTC. Its protein product is CSSQRAPGRETQYF.

In this sample, this clonotype turned up many times. The chain carries TRBV5-1 and TRBJ1-1, with D tentatively TRBD1 (5 bases). The germline V and J ends were trimmed by 2 bases and 5 bases, with 13 bases remaining between them. This CDR3 is 14 amino acids long. CDR1 and CDR2 from the germline V gene are SGHRS and YFSETQ. CDR3 protein: CASSFQGSDTEAFF. DNA for the CDR3: TGCGCCAGCAGCTTTCAGGGCTCGGATACTGAAGCTTTCTTT.

This clonotype showed up many times. V usage is TRBV7-8 and J usage is TRBJ2-7, with D perhaps assigned TRBD1 or TRBD2 (6 bases each). The CDR3 consists of 15 residues. Trimming left V 2 bases short and J 4 bases short, with 15 bases between. Germline CDR1 reads SGHVS; CDR2 reads FQNEAQ. CDR3 in amino acids: CASSLRWGAYYEQYF. DNA for the CDR3: TGTGCCAGCAGCTTAAGGTGGGGGGCTTATTACGAGCAGTACTTC.

The table lists this clonotype with many counts. The genes are TRBV29-1 and TRBJ2-5; D is unresolved. The V gene's germline CDR1 is SQVTM and CDR2 ANQGSEA. V lost 2 bases to trimming and J lost 12 bases, with 10 bases between them. This CDR3 comprises 10 residues. CDR3 coding DNA: TGCAGCGTTGAAAGACCAGCCGAGTACTTC. Its protein is CSVERPAEYF.

This clonotype was observed many times. The V gene is TRBV12-3 or TRBV12-4, the J gene TRBJ2-7; 11 bases match TRBD2. CDR3 length: 13 amino acids. Losses at the gene ends were 6 bases for V and 4 bases for J; bases not matched to a gene: 2. CDR3 amino acids: CASRTSGKYEQYF. The CDR3, as DNA: TGTGCCAGCAGGACTAGCGGGAAGTACGAGCAGTACTTC.

The rearrangement uses TRBV29-1 and TRBJ2-2, with a possible D match to TRBD1 (5 bases). This CDR3 is built from 12 residues. Deletions cut 6 bases from V and 5 bases from J, with 10 bases between. In germline, CDR1 is SQVTM, CDR2 ANQGSEA. DNA of the CDR3: TGCAGCGTCTTTCAGGGAACCGGGGAGCTGTTTTTT. Translation: CSVFQGTGELFF.

This clonotype was seen many times. This sequence joins TRBV7-2 and TRBJ2-7; D is undetermined. The CDR3 loop spans 12 amino acids. Trimming shortened V by 3 bases and J by 3 bases, and 6 bases separated the two germline ends. The V gene's germline CDR1 is SGHTA and CDR2 FQGNSA. CDR3 protein: CASSFSNYEQYF. CDR3 in DNA: TGTGCCAGCAGCTTCTCCAACTACGAGCAGTACTTC. Full variable domain (missing parts from reference TRBV7-2 and TRBJ2-7): GAGVSQSPSNKVTEKGKDVELRCDPISGHTALYWYRQSLGQGLEFLIYFQGNSAPDKSGLPSDRFSAERTGGSVSTLTIQRTQQEDSAVYLCASSFSNYEQYFGPGTRLTVT.

In its sample, this clonotype was seen many times. CDR3 DNA: TGTGCCAGCAGCAAGGGACTAGCGGGGCTCTACGAGCAGTACTTC. Its translation is CASSKGLAGLYEQYF. This chain joins TRBV7-2 and TRBJ2-7; 13 bases fit TRBD2. CDR3 length equals 15 residues. From germline, CDR1 is SGHTA and CDR2 FQGNSA. V shed 5 bases and J 3 bases; nucleotides not matched to a gene: 4.

The table lists this clonotype with many counts. This rearrangement joins TRBV9 to TRBJ2-7; the match to TRBD1 covers 8 bases. This CDR3 has 14 amino acids. Germline V CDR1 and CDR2: SGDLS, YYNGEE. V shed 4 bases, J shed 6 bases, and the junction held 9 bases outside the gene matches. CDR3 nucleotide sequence: TGTGCCAGCAGCTCGGAGGACAGGGCACGCGAGCAGTACTTC. Encoded protein: CASSSEDRAREQYF.

This clonotype was seen more than once but under ten times. This chain connects TRBV29-1 to TRBJ2-1; 12 bases map to TRBD2. From germline, CDR1 is SQVTM and CDR2 ANQGSEA. This CDR3 region has 14 residues. The V gene end was trimmed by 2 bases and the J gene end by 7 bases; junction bases not matched to a gene: 3. The CDR3 region is CSVEILAGGNEQFF. DNA for the CDR3: TGCAGCGTTGAAATCCTAGCGGGAGGGAATGAGCAGTTCTTC.

At least ten counts were recorded for this clonotype. This chain links TRBV15 with TRBJ2-5; D is tentatively TRBD1 or TRBD2 (5 bases each). Germline lookup yields CDR1 LNHNV and CDR2 YYDKDF (reference sequence). Trimming stripped 3 bases from V and 1 base from J, with 12 bases between. The CDR3 length is 15 residues. The CDR3 DNA is TGTGCCACCAGCAGGGGACGTGGTCCCCAAGAGACCCAGTACTTC. Its protein product is CATSRGRGPQETQYF.

At least ten counts were recorded for this clonotype. This chain links TRBV3-1 with TRBJ2-3; no clear D gene. Trimming removed 1 base at V and 0 bases at J, with 14 bases between. Germline loops: CDR1 LGHDT, CDR2 YNNKEL (reference sequence). CDR3 length: 17 residues. CDR3 nucleotides: TGTGCCAGCAGCCAAGTCGGCTCCTATCCTAGCACAGATACGCAGTATTTT. Translating it yields CASSQVGSYPSTDTQYF.

The sample holds many counts of this clonotype. This sequence joins TRBV28 and TRBJ1-3; tentative D call: TRBD1 (6 bases). The CDR3 is 17 amino acids. V was pared by 6 bases and J by 3 bases, with 21 bases between. Germline V CDR1 and CDR2: MDHEN, SYDVKM. The CDR3 region is CASRKPGHQPDGNTIYF. CDR3 in DNA: TGTGCCAGCAGGAAACCGGGACACCAACCGGATGGAAACACCATATATTTT.

In this sample, this clonotype turned up many times. The gene calls are TRBV5-1 and TRBJ2-7; D might be TRBD1 or TRBD2, each matching 5 bases. Germline V gene lookup returns CDR1 SGHRS and CDR2 YFSETQ. This CDR3 is 17 amino acids long. V was pared by 3 bases and J by 2 bases, with 21 bases between. The CDR3 loop reads CASSWDPSDGRPYEQYF. For the CDR3, the DNA is TGCGCCAGCAGCTGGGACCCTTCGGACGGACGGCCCTACGAGCAGTACTTC.

In this sample, this clonotype turned up many times. The chain employs TRBV6-2 or TRBV6-3 and TRBJ2-2; either TRBD1 or TRBD2 may fit D (5 bases each). V lost 4 bases, J lost 0 bases, and 12 bases lay in between. Germline V lookup: CDR1 MNHEY, CDR2 SVGEGT. CDR3 length equals 16 residues. CDR3 loop: CASSWGPGTNTGELFF. CDR3 in DNA: TGTGCCAGCAGTTGGGGACCGGGCACGAACACCGGGGAGCTGTTTTTT.

The sample holds many counts of this clonotype. The gene calls are TRBV15 and TRBJ2-3; 10 bases map to TRBD2. Unmatched junction bases numbered 6, after V lost 5 bases and J lost 4 bases. The CDR3 is 15 residues long. Germline V gene lookup returns CDR1 LNHNV and CDR2 YYDKDF (reference sequence). CDR3 in amino acids: CATSDLAGVSDTQYF. The CDR3 DNA is TGTGCCACCAGCGATCTAGCGGGAGTTTCAGATACGCAGTATTTT.

At least ten counts were recorded for this clonotype. V usage is TRBV6-5 and J usage is TRBJ2-1; 7 bases are a match to TRBD1. With V trimmed by 0 bases and J by 2 bases, 4 bases remained unmatched. Germline loops: CDR1 MNHEY, CDR2 SVGAGI. CDR3 length: 16 residues. This CDR3 is CASSYSNRGPYNEQFF. The CDR3 DNA follows: TGTGCCAGCAGTTACTCGAATAGGGGGCCCTACAATGAGCAGTTCTTC.

This clonotype was seen ten or more times. The genes are TRBV19 and TRBJ1-1; D is ambiguous. The V and J ends lost 1 base and 1 base respectively, with 1 base between them. This CDR3 contains 12 residues. Per germline, CDR1 LNHDA and CDR2 SQIVND (reference sequence). The CDR3 loop reads CASSIGNTEAFF. CDR3 nucleotides: TGTGCCAGTAGTATAGGGAACACTGAAGCTTTCTTT.

The chain links TRBV10-3 to TRBJ2-7; 7 positions match TRBD1. CDR1 is ENHRY, CDR2 SYGVKD, per germline. The CDR3 spans 14 residues. The J segment lost 2 bases and the V segment lost 6 bases, leaving 7 bases of the junction unmatched. The CDR3 DNA reads as TGTGCCATCAGAAAGGGACAGAACACCTACGAGCAGTACTTC. Protein: CAIRKGQNTYEQYF.

The V gene is TRBV28, the J gene TRBJ2-7; D uncertain. CDR1 is MDHEN and CDR2 is SYDVKM in the germline V gene. V lost 10 bases to trimming and J lost 3 bases, with 13 bases between them. The CDR3 is 12 amino acids. In DNA form, the CDR3 reads TGTGCCACCATGGGAATTATCTACGAGCAGTACTTC. Amino acids: CATMGIIYEQYF.

This clonotype appeared many times. This may be a read error: a much more frequent sequence differs by one nucleotide. The chain carries TRBV5-5 and TRBJ2-7; unclear D gene. CDR3 size: 11 residues. CDR1 and CDR2 from the germline V gene are SGHKS and YYEKEE (reference sequence). V was trimmed by 5 bases and J by 4 bases, leaving 7 bases between them. Here the CDR3 reads CASRMPYEQYF. CDR3 bases: TGTGCCAGCAGAATGCCTTACGAGCAGTACTTC.

The sample holds many counts of this clonotype. The J gene is TRBJ2-2, the V gene TRBV7-3; 10 bases align to TRBD2. V shed 5 bases, J shed 4 bases, and the junction held 4 bases outside the gene matches. The CDR3 has 15 amino acids. The germline CDR1 and CDR2 sequences are SGHTA and FQGTGA. For the CDR3, the DNA is TGTGCCAGCAGCGTACGACTAGCGGGCACCGGGGAGCTGTTTTTT. Its protein is CASSVRLAGTGELFF.

This clonotype was recorded many times. V is TRBV5-1 and J is TRBJ2-3; possibly TRBD2 for D (6 bases). The CDR3 sequence is 14 residues long. Trimming removed 1 base at V and 2 bases at J, with 8 bases between. Germline lookup yields CDR1 SGHRS and CDR2 YFSETQ. The CDR3 nucleotides are TGCGCCAGCAGCTTGCGGACTACCACAGATACGCAGTATTTT. It yields the protein CASSLRTTTDTQYF.